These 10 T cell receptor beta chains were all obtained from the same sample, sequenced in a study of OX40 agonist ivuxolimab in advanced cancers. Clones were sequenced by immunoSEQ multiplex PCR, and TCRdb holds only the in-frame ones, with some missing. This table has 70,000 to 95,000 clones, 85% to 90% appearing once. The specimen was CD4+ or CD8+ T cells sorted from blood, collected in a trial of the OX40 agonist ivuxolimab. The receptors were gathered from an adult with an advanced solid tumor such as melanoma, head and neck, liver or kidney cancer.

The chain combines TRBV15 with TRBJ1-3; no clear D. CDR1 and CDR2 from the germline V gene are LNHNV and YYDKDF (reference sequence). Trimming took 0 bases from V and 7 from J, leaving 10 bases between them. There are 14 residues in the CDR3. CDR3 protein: CATSRDTFRNTIYF. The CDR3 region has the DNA TGTGCCACCAGCAGAGATACTTTTCGGAACACCATATATTTT.

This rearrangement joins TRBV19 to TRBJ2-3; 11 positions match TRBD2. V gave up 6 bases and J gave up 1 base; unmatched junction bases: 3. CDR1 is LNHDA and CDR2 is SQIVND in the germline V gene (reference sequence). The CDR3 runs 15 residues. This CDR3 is CASSGLAGRTDTQYF. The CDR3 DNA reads TGTGCCAGTAGCGGACTAGCGGGCCGCACAGATACGCAGTATTTT. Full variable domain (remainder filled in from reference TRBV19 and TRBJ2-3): DGGITQSPKYLFRKEGQNVTLSCEQNLNHDAMYWYRQDPGQGLRLIYYSQIVNDFQKGDIAEGYSVSREKKESFPLTVTSAQKNPTAFYLCASSGLAGRTDTQYFGPGTRLTVL.

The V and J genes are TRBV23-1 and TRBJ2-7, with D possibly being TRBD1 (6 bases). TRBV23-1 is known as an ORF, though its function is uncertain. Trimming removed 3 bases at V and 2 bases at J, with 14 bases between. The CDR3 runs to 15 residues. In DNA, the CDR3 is TGCGCCAGCAGTCATTACGCACAGGGAACCTACGAGCAGTACTTC. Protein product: CASSHYAQGTYEQYF.

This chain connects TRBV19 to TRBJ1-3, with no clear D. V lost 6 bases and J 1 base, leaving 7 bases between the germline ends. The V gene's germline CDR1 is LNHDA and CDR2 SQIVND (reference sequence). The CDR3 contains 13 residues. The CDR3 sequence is CASRSESGNTIYF. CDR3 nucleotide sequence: TGTGCCAGTAGGTCAGAGTCTGGAAACACCATATATTTT.

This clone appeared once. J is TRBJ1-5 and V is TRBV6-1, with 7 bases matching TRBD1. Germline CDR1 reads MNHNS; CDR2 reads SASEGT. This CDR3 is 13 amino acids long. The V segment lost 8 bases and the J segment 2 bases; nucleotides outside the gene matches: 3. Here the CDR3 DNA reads TGTGCCAGCTTAGGACAGGGCAATCAGCCCCAGCATTTT. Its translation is CASLGQGNQPQHF.

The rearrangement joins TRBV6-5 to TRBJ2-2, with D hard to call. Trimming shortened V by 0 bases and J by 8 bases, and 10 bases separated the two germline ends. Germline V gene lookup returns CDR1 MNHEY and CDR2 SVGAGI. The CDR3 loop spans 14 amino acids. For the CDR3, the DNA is TGTGCCAGCAGTTACTCACAATGGACGGGGGAGCTGTTTTTT. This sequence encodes CASSYSQWTGELFF.

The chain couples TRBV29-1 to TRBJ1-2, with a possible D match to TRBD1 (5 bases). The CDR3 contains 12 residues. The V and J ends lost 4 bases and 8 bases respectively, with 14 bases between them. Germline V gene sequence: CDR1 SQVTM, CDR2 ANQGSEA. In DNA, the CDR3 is TGCAGCGTTGTGCTGAGGGGAGAAGGCTACACCTTC. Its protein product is CSVVLRGEGYTF.

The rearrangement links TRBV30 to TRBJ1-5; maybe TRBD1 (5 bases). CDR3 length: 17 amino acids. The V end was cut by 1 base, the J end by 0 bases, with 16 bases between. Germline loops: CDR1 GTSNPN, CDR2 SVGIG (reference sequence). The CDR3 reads CAWSAVLGDFSNQPQHF. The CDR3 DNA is TGTGCCTGGAGTGCGGTGCTAGGGGACTTTAGCAATCAGCCCCAGCATTTT.

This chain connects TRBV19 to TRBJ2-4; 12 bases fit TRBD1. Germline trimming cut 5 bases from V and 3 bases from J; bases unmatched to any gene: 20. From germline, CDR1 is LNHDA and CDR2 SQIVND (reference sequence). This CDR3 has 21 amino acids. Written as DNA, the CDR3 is TGTGCCAGTAGTTTTAGATATGGGACAGGGGGCCCATATGGTCTCAAAAACATTCAGTACTTC. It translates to CASSFRYGTGGPYGLKNIQYF.

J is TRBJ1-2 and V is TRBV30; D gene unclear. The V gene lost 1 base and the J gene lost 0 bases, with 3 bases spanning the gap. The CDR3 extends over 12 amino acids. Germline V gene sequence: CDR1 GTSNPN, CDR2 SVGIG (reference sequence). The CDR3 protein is CAWSESNYGYTF. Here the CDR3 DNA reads TGTGCCTGGAGTGAGTCTAACTATGGCTACACCTTC.